Included here is one T cell receptor (beta chain) sequence, with context. This record belongs to a study of technical replicates of blood from several donors. Libraries were prepared by immunoSEQ multiplex PCR; TCRdb keeps only in-frame clonotypes and omits some of them. Of tens of thousands of clones in the sample, 80% to 95% were seen once. Germline lookup yields CDR1 SGHVS and CDR2 FNYEAQ. J gave up 2 bases and V 5 bases, and 11 bases lay outside the gene matches. The CDR3 extends over 17 amino acids. The TCR originated in a human donor in good health. Sequenced: T cells isolated from PBMCs. This chain connects TRBV7-6 to TRBJ2-7; 11 bases match TRBD1. CDR3 in DNA: TGTGCCAGCAGCGCATATTATCCGGGACAGGGGGCCTACGAGCAGTACTTC. It specifies CASSAYYPGQGAYEQYF.